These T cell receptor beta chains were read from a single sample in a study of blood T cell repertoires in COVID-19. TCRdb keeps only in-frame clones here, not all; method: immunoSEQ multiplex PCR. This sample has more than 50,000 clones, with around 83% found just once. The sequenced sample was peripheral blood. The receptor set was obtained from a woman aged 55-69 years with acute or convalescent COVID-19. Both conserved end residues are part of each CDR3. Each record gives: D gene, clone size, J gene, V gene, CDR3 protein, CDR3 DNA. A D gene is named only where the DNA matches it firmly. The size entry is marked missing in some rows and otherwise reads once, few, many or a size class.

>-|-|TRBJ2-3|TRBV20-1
CSASLLVTDTQYF
TGCAGTGCTAGTCTACTAGTGACAGATACGCAGTATTTT
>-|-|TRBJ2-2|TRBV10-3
CAISSNTGELFF
TGTGCCATCAGTTCTAACACCGGGGAGCTGTTTTTT
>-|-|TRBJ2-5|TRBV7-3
CASSLSPTSWETQYF
TGTGCCAGCAGCTTAAGCCCGACTAGTTGGGAGACCCAGTACTTC
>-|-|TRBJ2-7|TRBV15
CATSRDPIQGLSF
TGTGCCACCAGCAGAGATCCCATTCAGGGCCTGTCCTTC
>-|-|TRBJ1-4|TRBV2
CASRRQSATNEKLFF
TGTGCCAGCAGGCGACAGTCTGCAACTAATGAAAAACTGTTTTTT
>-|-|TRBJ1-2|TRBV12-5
CASGQDSYGYTF
TGTGCTAGTGGCCAAGACAGCTATGGCTACACCTTC
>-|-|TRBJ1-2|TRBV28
CASTPAGGYGYTF
TGTGCCAGCACCCCCGCCGGAGGGTATGGCTACACCTTC
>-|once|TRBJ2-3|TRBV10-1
CASSESRGIITDTQYF
TGCGCCAGCAGTGAGTCCAGGGGAATTATCACAGATACGCAGTATTTT
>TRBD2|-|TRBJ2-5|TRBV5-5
CASSFRLAGAQETQYF
TGTGCCAGCAGCTTCCGACTAGCGGGAGCCCAAGAGACCCAGTACTTC
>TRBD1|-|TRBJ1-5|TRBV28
CASTRVRDSSNQPQHF
TGTGCCAGCACCCGAGTCCGGGACAGTAGCAATCAGCCCCAGCATTTT
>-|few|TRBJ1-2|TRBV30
CAWSVQGPAMGYTF
TGTGCCTGGAGTGTACAGGGCCCGGCCATGGGCTACACCTTC
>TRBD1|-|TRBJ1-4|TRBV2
CATRQGSYEKLFF
TGTGCCACCAGACAGGGTTCTTATGAAAAACTGTTTTTT
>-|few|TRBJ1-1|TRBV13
CASSVMNTEAFF
TGTGCCAGCAGCGTCATGAACACTGAAGCTTTCTTT
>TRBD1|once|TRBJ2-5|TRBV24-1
CATSGGTGRQETQYF
TGTGCCACCAGTGGAGGGACAGGGCGGCAAGAGACCCAGTACTTC
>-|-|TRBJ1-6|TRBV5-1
CASSSHTGSQVNNSPLHF
TGCGCCAGCAGCTCGCATACAGGGTCCCAAGTTAATAATTCACCCCTCCACTTT
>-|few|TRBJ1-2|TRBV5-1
CASSLGGLNDGYTF
TGCGCCAGCAGCTTGGGGGGGCTCAACGATGGCTACACCTTC
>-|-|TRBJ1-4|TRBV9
CASSLGTTNEKLFF
TGTGCCAGCAGCTTGGGCACAACTAATGAAAAACTGTTTTTT
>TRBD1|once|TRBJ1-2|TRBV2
CASMIFPGQGAANYGYTF
TGTGCCAGCATGATTTTTCCGGGACAGGGGGCAGCTAACTATGGCTACACCTTC
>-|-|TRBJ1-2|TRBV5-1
CASSLGAGYGYTF
TGCGCCAGCAGCTTGGGAGCGGGCTATGGCTACACCTTC
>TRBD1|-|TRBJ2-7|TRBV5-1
CASRRDRGYEQYF
TGCGCCAGTCGAAGGGACAGGGGGTACGAGCAGTACTTC